This T cell receptor (beta chain) was sequenced in a study of blood T cells in healthy people across ages. Study context: The template switching approach captured approximately one barcoded beta molecule for every two T cells.

The second PCR ran about 7 to 12 cycles with a sample-barcoded 5' primer and J-beta primers. TCRdb recomputed calls from the 5' RACE reads with MiXCR, one row per CDR3 protein. The sample has over a million distinct CDR3 sequences, about 25% seen once; the top ten hold approximately 0.79%. Trimming cost V 3 bases and J 0 bases, with 10 bases left between them. The CDR3 has 15 amino acids. This same sample was also taken into another study, of T cells of mothers and their children.

This clonotype was obtained from a girl aged 2 to 9 in good health. This sequence joins TRBV12-3 or TRBV12-4 and TRBJ2-3; D gene unclear. The sequencing sample was made of blood. CDR3 residues: CASSFWIASTDTQYF. In DNA, the CDR3 is TGTGCCAGCAGTTTTTGGATAGCTAGCACAGATACGCAGTATTTT.